The subject of this entry is one TCR beta chain. The antigen it recognizes is unknown. Base qualities were left out, and no much larger clone turns up one base away. These data belong to a study of cytomegalovirus exposure and HLA in healthy donors (dated by TCRdb to 2016 to 2017). Regarding the research as a whole: According to an earlier analysis of 587 of the donors, some 170 million T cells yielded 100 million or so unique TCR beta sequences and 276 Gb of sequence data. Approximately 310 gigabases of sequencing data and approximately 85 million unique TCR sequences were included in an early release covering several hundred HLA-typed donors. Of the roughly 420 genotyped donors, 75% to 85% were placed in the genetic ancestry cluster associated with self-reported Caucasian donors. The study aimed to test whether cataloging public T cell receptors could reveal signatures of past pathogen exposure. The study used immunosequencing to profile the T cell repertoires of 666 subjects and linked those repertoires to cytomegalovirus serostatus. Besides the first cohort of about 730 subjects, a separate validation cohort made up of 120 or so different subjects was used. To predict cytomegalovirus infection status, the study brought together high-throughput TCR immunosequencing, statistical association of individual TCRs with disease status, and machine learning. A later analysis re-examined previously published TCR beta repertoires from more than 550 donors and added high-resolution HLA genotyping to investigate patterns of TCR occurrence. Rather than using new phenotypic data, the later analysis identified candidate immune exposures from TCR beta sequences and from how often those sequences occurred across donors. An earlier analysis of several hundred of the donors applied high-throughput TCR beta sequencing to assess whether each TCR beta V gene segment acted as functional or pseudogenic. Donor age, sex, ethnicity and CMV serostatus were compiled alongside the repertoire data. A later genetic analysis took genome-wide SNP genotypes for about three fifths of the roughly 700 donors and used that subset as a discovery cohort. Every repertoire in the discovery cohort had been generated on one and the same sequencing platform. Class I and class II HLA loci were covered by the typing at four-digit resolution. The number of typed donors differed by locus: about 629-630 for A, B, C, DRB1 and DQB1; 522 for DQA1; roughly 600 for DPA1; and roughly 470 for DPB1. Because of strong linkage in the cohort, roughly five DR-DQ haplotypes were treated as single units for association and clustering. On average, roughly 200,000 unique TCR beta nucleotide sequences were sequenced per donor among 398 genotyped donors of the cohort, with roughly 18% of those sequences being non-productive.

In total, approximately 610 healthy bone marrow donors made up the cohort. At the time of sampling, all cohort members were nominally healthy, though unrecorded immune exposures were likely present. The donor was CMV seropositive and belonged to the group of about 290 seropositive cohort members. Each donor provided a peripheral blood sample, and peripheral blood mononuclear cells were used for TCR beta sequencing. The Qiagen DNeasy Blood Extraction Kit was used to extract genomic DNA from the blood cell samples. Library construction relied on the immunoSEQ multiplex PCR assay. For the multiplex PCR, a mixture combining 60 forward primers for TCR Vbeta segments and 13 reverse primers for TCR Jbeta segments was used. Amplification of the CDR3 region of rearranged TCR beta genes was performed with a multiplex PCR assay on genomic DNA. On the Illumina HiSeq System, the amplified TCR beta libraries were sequenced as 87-base-pair reads. Processing in the source paper ran as follows. In a later analysis, some 80 million unique TCR beta chains were counted across the roughly 700 repertoires, and approximately 11 million of these chains were shared by at least two donors. Raw reads were error-corrected and collapsed into unique sequences by a nearest-neighbor algorithm in which closely related sequences were merged to remove PCR and sequencing errors. CDR3 sequences were aligned to IMGT reference sequences to assign V, D and J gene segments. For a sequence to be retained, at least a six-nucleotide match to both a V gene segment and a J gene segment was required. A rearrangement was called productive if the CDR3 had no stop codons and remained in frame with V and J, and every other rearrangement was called non-productive. CDR3 was defined according to IMGT convention as the region running from the second conserved V-encoded cysteine to the conserved J-encoded phenylalanine. The earlier analysis of 587 of the donors excluded any sequence lacking an unambiguous match to a single V gene segment. An earlier analysis of under 750 of the donors called V segments functional above 56.7% productive rearrangements and segregating when the between-donor standard deviation exceeded 5%. To diagnose cytomegalovirus status from the catalog of TCR beta chain sequences, a statistical classification framework was built. In a later analysis, TCR nucleotide sequences were compared against IMGT/GENE-DB human TR gene sequences so that V and J genes could be assigned. A later analysis assigned CDR3 sequences and most-parsimonious VDJ recombination scenarios with the TCRdist pipeline. In a later analysis, every TCR beta chain was defined by the combination of its CDR3 amino acid sequence and its V-gene family, and reads without a unique V-gene family were dropped. To address suspected cross-contamination and a sequencing artifact, a later analysis removed a few hundred highly shared, low-generation-probability nucleotide sequences. A later analysis calculated a clonal expansion index for each public chain from normalized within-repertoire ranks of inferred template counts. A later analysis computed generation probabilities with a VDJ recombination model fitted to out-of-frame rearrangements, and checked the results against IGoR. In a later analysis, TCR-TCR, TCR-HLA and TCR-CMV co-occurrence was scored with hypergeometric tests, and a repertoire-size bias correction was applied to TCR pairs. To estimate false discovery rates, a later analysis permuted the HLA or CMV assignments 20 times. A later analysis grouped co-occurring TCRs with DBSCAN, adding TCRdist sequence similarity when clustering within HLA-allele-positive subsets. Repertoires with fewer than 30,000 or more than 120,000 public chains, plus five repertoires with anomalous nucleotide sharing, were excluded from co-occurrence clustering. The source is immuneACCESS, and TCRdb retained only in-frame sequences with V and J called. Part of the clones is not carried over; for the studies checked, unresolved V genes explain less than half of this, and the remainder is unexplained. Clone size and the V and J calls come from that table; the DNA yielded D and trimming. The sample table lists under 130,000 clones, around two thirds of them with a count of one. In total, the top ten clones hold 3.8% of the sample.

CDR1 and CDR2, per the germline V gene, are LGHNA and YNFKEQ. The CDR3 sequence holds 16 residues, the cysteine and phenylalanine included. Left in the record is the CDR3 DNA by itself, 48 bases read in frame from the first base. The germline V end is reduced by 0 bases and the J end by 1 base; junction bases left unmatched: 4. Overall study outcomes, separate from this receptor: A group of highly shared sequence variants was considered likely to be a technical artifact of the sequencing pipeline. Some IMGT-functional V segments, including TRBV6-2 and TRBV6-3, could not be distinguished by the 87-base-pair reads and were therefore excluded. Several of the top co-occurrence clusters appeared to be linked to parvovirus B19, influenza, CMV and Epstein-Barr virus, according to a later analysis. A later genetic analysis reported fewer N-insertions in productive TCRs among donors in an Asian-associated ancestry cluster than the approximately 670-donor mean. Specific HLA alleles were associated with 18,000 or so TCR beta sequences at a false discovery rate of 0.05 in a later analysis. The classifier was reported to diagnose cytomegalovirus status with high specificity and sensitivity in both the original cohort and the validation cohort. The only immune exposure information available for the cohort was CMV serostatus. The authors suggested that the approach could potentially be extended to other disease states and immunological phenotypes. Because HLA typing was missing for some donors at each locus, association tests included only the typed subset. The study gave a list of 150 to 200 TCR beta chains associated with cytomegalovirus. Roughly uniform sequencing depth across donors was assumed in presence/absence analyses, although this assumption may not hold. Strong co-occurrence of HLA alleles, especially DR and DQ, made assigning TCR associations to individual alleles difficult. A later analysis found that TCR association rates varied across HLA loci, with DRB1 alleles showing the most associated TCRs and HLA-C alleles the fewest. Correlated functional status among segregating V segments might be attributable to linkage disequilibrium, but an unknown experimental factor could not be ruled out. Across donors, most TCR sequences were observed very rarely, whereas some public TCRs were present in many individuals. An association between a missense DCLRE1C variant and V-gene and J-gene trimming of TCR beta chains was found in a later genetic analysis and replicated in an independent cohort. Three of the identified cytomegalovirus-associated TCR beta chains were confirmed in vitro to be specific for cytomegalovirus antigens. In an earlier analysis of a few hundred of the donors, most TCR beta V segments were observed in productive rearrangements about 87% or about 30% of the time, broadly matching IMGT annotations. This cohort had only TCR beta chains sequenced, and the lack of alpha or paired-chain data limited which features could be detected. A later analysis found that HLA-associated TCR beta chains were more clonally expanded and had lower generation probabilities than equally common non-associated chains. A further reported finding was that TCR beta sequences accurately predicted the HLA-A and HLA-B alleles for most subjects in the first cohort. In a later analysis, most CMV-associated TCR beta chains were found to appear HLA-restricted, with HLA associations seemingly driven largely by CMV exposure. The earlier analysis of some 560 of the donors excluded some 15 rarely observed V segments, including chromosome 9 orphons, because counts were too low.

This TCR derives from a man aged 25-45 years in good health and CMV-seropositive. The sample comprised PBMCs. The receptor chain draws on TRBV4-2 and TRBJ2-3; a stretch of 7 junction bases matches TRBD2. The nucleotides are TGTGCCAGCAGCCAAGATACGGCGGGGGGCACAGATACGCAGTATTTT. Its product reads: CASSQDTAGGTDTQYF.